The 32 T cell receptor beta chains given below trace back to one sample, sequenced in a study of neurological immune-mediated disorders. TCRdb re-analysed the 5' RACE reads in MiXCR, keeping a single row per CDR3 protein. The data hold just under 20,000 distinct CDR3 sequences, with approximately 7.8% observed a single time. Material: CD8+ T cells from blood. The receptors derive from a woman aged 30 to 39 with HTLV-1-associated myelopathy (HAM/TSP).

The table lists this clonotype with many counts. The CDR3 here is CASSSGGQVYNEQFF. The CDR3 DNA reads TGCGCCAGCAGCTCGGGGGGTCAGGTCTACAATGAGCAGTTCTTC. This chain connects TRBV5-1 to TRBJ2-1, with 7 positions matching TRBD2. V lost 3 bases to trimming and J lost 3 bases; unmatched junction nucleotides: 6. CDR1 SGHRS and CDR2 YFSETQ come from the germline V gene. The CDR3 is made up of 15 amino acids.

This clonotype was counted at least ten times. The chain couples TRBV5-5 to TRBJ2-1, with no clear D. The CDR3 extends over 12 amino acids. The V gene's germline CDR1 is SGHKS and CDR2 YYEKEE (reference sequence). The ends were cut back, 4 bases at V and 12 bases at J, with 14 bases in the middle. CDR3: CASSQVGVRQFF. The CDR3 DNA reads TGTGCCAGCAGCCAGGTAGGAGTTCGGCAGTTCTTC.

This clonotype counts as medium-sized. The chain is built from TRBV20-1 and TRBJ2-3; D is unclear. V lost 2 bases, J lost 0 bases, and 12 bases lay in between. There are 15 residues in the CDR3. Germline V gives CDR1 DFQATT, CDR2 SNEGSKA (reference sequence). CDR3 DNA: TGCAGTGCTAGACACCGCCACAAGAGCACAGATACGCAGTATTTT. It specifies CSARHRHKSTDTQYF.

This clonotype was detected ten times or more. This sequence joins TRBV10-3 and TRBJ1-6; a possible D gene is TRBD1 (6 bases). The CDR3 has 16 residues. From germline, CDR1 is ENHRY and CDR2 SYGVKD. V was clipped by 3 bases and J by 0 bases, with 9 bases between them. CDR3 sequence (DNA): TGTGCCATCAGTGACGGACAGAGCTCCTATAATTCACCCCTCCACTTT. Translated: CAISDGQSSYNSPLHF.

This clonotype was seen many times. V usage is TRBV13 and J usage is TRBJ1-1; D gene uncertain. There are 16 residues in the CDR3. The V end lost 0 bases, the J end lost 0 bases, and 11 bases lay between the germline ends. Germline loops: CDR1 PRHDT, CDR2 FYEKMQ (reference sequence). The CDR3 sequence: CASSLGPADMNTEAFF. CDR3 nucleotide sequence: TGTGCCAGCAGCTTAGGGCCAGCTGACATGAACACTGAAGCTTTCTTT.

There are many counts of this clonotype. The chain employs TRBV5-1 and TRBJ2-3; D unclear. CDR3 size: 10 residues. V was trimmed by 8 bases and J by 1 base, leaving 2 bases between them. Germline V gives CDR1 SGHRS, CDR2 YFSETQ. CDR3 in DNA: TGCGCCAGTGGCACAGATACGCAGTATTTT. As protein: CASGTDTQYF.

This clonotype was seen ten or more times. The chain is built from TRBV20-1 and TRBJ1-4; the match to TRBD1 covers 9 bases. This CDR3 contains 16 residues. Germline-derived CDR1 and CDR2 are DFQATT and SNEGSKA (reference sequence). V lost 6 bases to trimming and J lost 6 bases; unmatched junction nucleotides: 14. The CDR3 DNA is TGCAGTGCAACGGACAGGGGTTTTCGTTCGGATGAAAAACTGTTTTTT. This encodes CSATDRGFRSDEKLFF.

This clonotype was counted at least ten times. This chain uses TRBV4-2 with TRBJ2-3; 9 bases are shared with TRBD2. The junction had 7 bases not matched to a gene; V was cut back by 2 bases and J by 4 bases. The germline V gene encodes CDR1 LGHNA and CDR2 YNFKEQ. The CDR3 has 16 residues. The CDR3 reads CASSQSAGGTPDTQYF. In DNA form, the CDR3 reads TGTGCCAGCAGCCAATCGGCGGGGGGGACGCCAGATACGCAGTATTTT.

This clonotype has ten or more counts. This chain links TRBV5-1 with TRBJ2-7, with D unclear. The CDR3 sequence is 12 residues long. With 9 bases removed from V and 2 bases from J, the gap between germline ends came to 12 bases. Germline CDR1 and CDR2: SGHRS and YFSETQ. The CDR3 coding sequence is TGCGCCACCTCGATCCCAACCTACGAGCAGTACTTC. Translated, it gives CATSIPTYEQYF.

This clonotype was counted many times. V gene TRBV13 combines with J gene TRBJ2-6; D is possibly TRBD1 (6 bases). Per germline, CDR1 PRHDT and CDR2 FYEKMQ (reference sequence). This CDR3 comprises 15 residues. Trimming removed 3 bases at V and 4 bases at J, with 10 bases between. The CDR3 loop reads CASSLQGTGANVLTF. The CDR3 DNA is TGTGCCAGCAGCTTGCAGGGGACAGGGGCCAACGTCCTGACTTTC.

Ten or more counts support this clonotype. V usage is TRBV24-1 and J usage is TRBJ1-2, with 7 bases aligning to TRBD1. The CDR3 length is 14 residues. The V gene end was trimmed by 4 bases and the J gene end by 3 bases; junction bases not matched to a gene: 4. CDR1 is KGHDR and CDR2 is SFDVKD in the germline V gene. This CDR3 reads CATSDLGTDYGYTF. CDR3 coding DNA: TGTGCCACCAGTGACCTGGGGACAGACTATGGCTACACCTTC.

The chain recombines TRBV10-3 with TRBJ2-7; 7 positions match TRBD1. V was pared by 6 bases and J by 2 bases, with 4 bases of the junction left unmatched. Per germline, CDR1 ENHRY and CDR2 SYGVKD. The CDR3 consists of 13 residues. The DNA of the CDR3 is TGTGCCATCAGGATAGGACAGGCCTACGAGCAGTACTTC. As protein: CAIRIGQAYEQYF.

This clonotype was picked up many times. This sequence joins TRBV5-1 and TRBJ2-1; possible D gene TRBD1, 6 bases. CDR3 length equals 15 residues. Germline V gene sequence: CDR1 SGHRS, CDR2 YFSETQ. The V and J ends lost 4 bases and 7 bases respectively, with 18 bases between them. CDR3 region: CASSLRGPGGNEQFF. CDR3 DNA sequence: TGCGCCAGCAGCCTCAGGGGACCTGGCGGGAATGAGCAGTTCTTC.

This clonotype was seen many times. The junction departs from germline at one end; a sequencing error may be responsible. The chain uses TRBV2 and TRBJ1-3; 9 bases are shared with TRBD1. Germline V gives CDR1 SNHLY, CDR2 FYNNEI. The CDR3 sequence is 16 residues long. The CDR3 spells CAGSRTGGYSGNTIYF. CDR3 DNA: TGTGCCGGCAGCAGAACAGGGGGCTACTCTGGAAACACCATATATTTT.

This clonotype was picked up many times. The chain is built from TRBV6-5 and TRBJ1-1; 8 bases are shared with TRBD1. The V segment lost 4 bases and the J segment 0 bases; nucleotides outside the gene matches: 7. Germline V gene lookup returns CDR1 MNHEY and CDR2 SVGAGI. The CDR3 is 16 amino acids. In DNA, the CDR3 is TGTGCCAGCAGTTTCCAGACAGGGGCTATGAACACTGAAGCTTTCTTT. This codes for CASSFQTGAMNTEAFF.

The sample holds many counts of this clonotype. The chain has TRBV6-5 and TRBJ1-3; no definite D call. V lost 2 bases, J lost 0 bases, and 11 bases lay in between. Per germline, CDR1 MNHEY and CDR2 SVGAGI. CDR3 length: 16 residues. CDR3 amino acids: CASSYGSTASGNTIYF. DNA of the CDR3: TGTGCCAGCAGTTACGGGTCCACCGCCTCTGGAAACACCATATATTTT.

This clonotype was found many times. The J gene is TRBJ1-5, the V gene TRBV6-6; TRBD1 is a possible D gene (6 bases). Germline assignment: CDR1 MNHNY and CDR2 SVGAGI (reference sequence). Trimming stripped 6 bases from V and 6 bases from J, with 12 bases between. The CDR3 runs 13 residues. The CDR3 protein is CASSLQGSQPQHF. The DNA of the CDR3 is TGTGCCAGCAGCCTCCAGGGGTCTCAGCCCCAGCATTTT.

This clonotype has ten or more counts. V gene TRBV3-1 combines with J gene TRBJ1-1, with TRBD1 identical over 7 bases. The CDR3 runs 15 residues. The ends lost 1 base at V and 1 base at J; junction bases unmatched: 3. Germline V gene sequence: CDR1 LGHDT, CDR2 YNNKEL (reference sequence). The CDR3 DNA sequence: TGTGCCAGCAGCCAAGGGGGACAGTCGAACACTGAAGCTTTCTTT. Protein sequence: CASSQGGQSNTEAFF.

This clonotype occurred many times. The chain has TRBV15 and TRBJ2-1, with 8 bases identical to TRBD2. The trim removed 6 bases at V and 5 bases at J, leaving 9 bases unmatched. Germline CDR1 reads LNHNV; CDR2 reads YYDKDF (reference sequence). This CDR3 is 15 amino acids long. CDR3 region: CATRPGLAGDNEQFF. DNA of the CDR3: TGTGCCACCAGGCCCGGCCTAGCGGGCGACAATGAGCAGTTCTTC.

This clonotype is judged medium-sized. This chain connects TRBV6-1 to TRBJ2-1; no definite D call. The ends were cut back, 5 bases at V and 7 bases at J, with 24 bases in the middle. This CDR3 comprises 17 residues. Germline CDR1 reads MNHNS; CDR2 reads SASEGT. CDR3 sequence: CASSQASWITVGNEQFF. CDR3 coding DNA: TGTGCCAGCAGTCAGGCTAGTTGGATTACCGTCGGGAATGAGCAGTTCTTC.

Many counts were recorded for this clonotype. This rearrangement joins TRBV5-5 to TRBJ2-2; perhaps TRBD2 as D (6 bases). The germline V gene encodes CDR1 SGHKS and CDR2 YYEKEE (reference sequence). This CDR3 region has 20 residues. V shed 2 bases and J shed 4 bases, with 27 bases lying between them. CDR3 sequence reads: CASSLIQTYSSGGSTGELFF. Written as DNA, the CDR3 is TGTGCCAGCAGCTTAATACAGACATATTCATCCGGGGGTTCCACCGGGGAGCTGTTTTTT.

This clonotype has ten or more counts. This chain joins TRBV29-1 and TRBJ2-6, with D maybe TRBD2 (7 bases). V shed 3 bases and J shed 2 bases, with 11 bases lying between them. Germline loops: CDR1 SQVTM, CDR2 ANQGSEA. The CDR3 extends over 15 amino acids. CDR3 loop: CSVDFGGPGANVLTF. The CDR3 region has the DNA TGCAGCGTTGATTTCGGGGGGCCTGGGGCCAACGTCCTGACTTTC.

This clonotype was observed at least ten times. The rearrangement links TRBV4-2 to TRBJ1-3; perhaps TRBD1 as D (5 bases). CDR3 length: 16 residues. Germline values: CDR1 LGHNA, CDR2 YNFKEQ. Between the trimmed V and J ends, which lost 0 bases and 1 base, there was a span of 10 bases. The CDR3 nucleotides are TGTGCCAGCAGCCAAGATGGGCCAGGGTCTGGAAACACCATATATTTT. Protein sequence: CASSQDGPGSGNTIYF.

The sample holds many counts of this clonotype. V is TRBV27 and J is TRBJ1-1, with 9 positions matching TRBD1. There are 14 residues in the CDR3. With 7 bases clipped from V and 3 bases from J, the junction kept 6 bases outside the gene matches. Germline V gene data show CDR1 as MNHEY and CDR2 as SMNVEV (reference sequence). This CDR3 reads CASKTGGGYTEAFF. As DNA, the CDR3 is TGTGCCAGCAAGACAGGGGGTGGATACACTGAAGCTTTCTTT.

The table lists this clonotype with many counts. The chain links TRBV2 to TRBJ1-6; 8 bases map to TRBD1. This CDR3 has 15 amino acids. Germline CDR1 SNHLY, CDR2 FYNNEI. With V trimmed by 5 bases and J by 3 bases, 3 bases remained unmatched. CDR3 residues: CASSPGQGYNSPLHF. For the CDR3, the DNA is TGTGCCAGCAGTCCCGGACAGGGCTATAATTCACCCCTCCACTTT.

The CDR3 DNA reads as TGCGCCAGCAGCCCAGAGGACGTTCGGGGGCCGATTTACGAGCAGTACTTC. Protein product: CASSPEDVRGPIYEQYF. The rearrangement links TRBV5-1 to TRBJ2-7; D may match TRBD1 or TRBD2 (6 bases each). Germline lookup yields CDR1 SGHRS and CDR2 YFSETQ. This CDR3 is 17 amino acids long. V was shortened by 4 bases and J by 4 bases, with 24 bases between the two germline ends.

Many counts were recorded for this clonotype. The gene calls are TRBV11-2 and TRBJ2-3; 14 nucleotides match TRBD2. The CDR3 totals 24 residues. Looked up from germline, CDR1 is SGHAT and CDR2 is FQNNGV. Trimming took 0 bases from V and 0 from J; bases not matched to a gene: 20. For the CDR3, the DNA is TGTGCCAGCAGCTTAGATTGGCCGTCCGGGACTAGCGGGGGTCCCCTATTTAGCACAGATACGCAGTATTTT. This sequence encodes CASSLDWPSGTSGGPLFSTDTQYF.

This clonotype was picked up many times. The chain is built from TRBV10-3 and TRBJ2-4; tentative D call: TRBD2 (5 bases). From germline, CDR1 is ENHRY and CDR2 SYGVKD. This CDR3 has 15 residues. Trimming pared 2 bases from V and 1 base from J, leaving 9 bases between. CDR3 bases: TGTGCCATCAGTGAGAGAGAGGGTGCCAAAAACATTCAGTACTTC. Its protein is CAISEREGAKNIQYF.

This clonotype appeared many times. V usage is TRBV4-1 and J usage is TRBJ1-6; possibly TRBD1 for D (6 bases). Trimming removed 0 bases at V and 3 bases at J, with 15 bases between. The CDR3 covers 18 residues. Germline values: CDR1 MGHRA, CDR2 YSYEKL. CDR3 bases: TGCGCCAGCAGCCAAGATGGGCGGGGGCCACTCTATAATTCACCCCTCCACTTT. Protein sequence: CASSQDGRGPLYNSPLHF.

The sample holds many counts of this clonotype. The rearrangement links TRBV20-1 to TRBJ2-7, with D possibly matching TRBD1 (6 bases). V dropped 3 bases and J dropped 6 bases, with 15 bases sitting between them. Germline lookup yields CDR1 DFQATT and CDR2 SNEGSKA (reference sequence). The CDR3 runs to 13 residues. In nucleotides, the CDR3 is TGCAGTGCTAGTAATAGGGGGATAAGCGAGCAGTACTTC. Its translation: CSASNRGISEQYF.

This clonotype was picked up many times. The J gene is TRBJ2-1, the V gene TRBV20-1, with TRBD2 identical over 10 bases. V lost 3 bases to trimming and J lost 2 bases; unmatched junction nucleotides: 7. CDR1 and CDR2 from the germline V gene are DFQATT and SNEGSKA (reference sequence). The CDR3 runs 16 residues. The CDR3 DNA sequence: TGCAGTGCTAGCCAGCGGGGGGGCCGGACCTACAATGAGCAGTTCTTC. Its translation: CSASQRGGRTYNEQFF.

In the case of this clonotype: Compared with germline, one end of the junction differs, possibly owing to a read error. V is TRBV2 and J is TRBJ1-3; 9 nucleotides agree with TRBD1. CDR3 length: 15 residues. Germline assignment: CDR1 SNHLY and CDR2 FYNNEI. CDR3 loop: CASSENRGHRKTIYF. The CDR3 bases are TGTGCCAGCAGTGAGAACAGGGGGCATAGAAAAACCATATATTTT. The full variable domain, with the rest looked up from reference TRBV2 and TRBJ1-3, is EPEVTQTPSHQVTQMGQEVILRCVPISNHLYFYWYRQILGQKVEFLVSFYNNEISEKSEIFDDQFSVERPDGSNFTLKIRSTKLEDSAMYFCASSENRGHRKTIYFGEGSWLTVV.